One sample yielded the 32 T cell receptor beta chains listed below, sequenced in a study of regulatory T cells in long-lasting Graves disease (dated by TCRdb to 2020 to 2022). In light of the paper, this sample's time point label describes: newly diagnosed GD, antithyroid drugs for less than 3 months. RNA was extracted from PBMCs in TRIzol for both TCR sequencing and RNA sequencing. The library was obtained by multiplex PCR. Sequencing instrument: Illumina HiSeq 4000. iRepertoire HTBI primers and Arm-PCR amplification of CDR3 regions were used to construct TCR beta libraries. The public reads were quality trimmed at Q25 with fastp and then assembled into clones with MiXCR by TCRdb, keeping productive beta chains. Entries are consolidated by CDR3 protein sequence, retaining the most common genes and DNA. The sample table shows about 220,000 distinct CDR3 sequences, and approximately 19% are seen once. The ten largest clones capture over 9.5% of the sample.

In addition, the sample was reused for a study of T cells in Graves' hyperthyroidism and ophthalmopathy.

The material sequenced was peripheral blood mononuclear cells (PBMCs), taken at new diagnosis, from a patient treated with antithyroid drugs. The receptors come from a woman in her twenties or thirties with Graves disease. Donor details come from another sample of the same person, matched by shared clones.

The table lists this clonotype with a few counts. CDR3 nucleotides: TGTGCCAGTAAAGTGAGGCGGACGAACACCGGGGAGCTGTTTTTT. Translated, it gives CASKVRRTNTGELFF. V and J are TRBV19 and TRBJ2-2, with D unresolved. V was cut by 7 bases and J by 0 bases, with 12 bases left in between. Per the germline V gene, CDR1 is LNHDA and CDR2 is SQIVND (reference sequence). The CDR3 has 15 residues.

A few counts support this clonotype. This likely reflects a read error, since a far larger clone is one base away. V gene TRBV2 combines with J gene TRBJ2-5, with TRBD1 matching 7 bases. CDR3 length: 15 residues. J gave up 4 bases and V 5 bases, and 10 bases lay outside the gene matches. Germline V CDR1 and CDR2: SNHLY, FYNNEI. The CDR3 coding sequence is TGTGCCAGCAGTCCCCTCGGGACAGTCCGAGAGACCCAGTACTTC. This gives the protein CASSPLGTVRETQYF.

This clonotype has a count of ten or more. The chain has TRBV28 and TRBJ2-3; no clear D gene. Deletions cut 3 bases from V and 2 bases from J, with 12 bases between. The germline V gene has CDR1 MDHEN and CDR2 SYDVKM. The CDR3 is made up of 15 amino acids. CDR3 sequence: CASSFSGFFTDTQYF. The CDR3 DNA reads as TGTGCCAGCAGTTTCTCTGGGTTTTTCACAGATACGCAGTATTTT.

This clonotype occurred many times. This chain connects TRBV12-3 or TRBV12-4 to TRBJ2-7, with 7 bases lining up with TRBD2. Losses at the gene ends were 4 bases for V and 3 bases for J; bases not matched to a gene: 6. CDR3 length equals 14 residues. CDR3 in DNA: TGTGCCAGCAGTTCCCGGGGGGTTGACTACGAGCAGTACTTC. This translates into CASSSRGVDYEQYF.

About this clonotype itself: A much larger clone differs by one base, so this may be a read error. The V gene is TRBV5-1, the J gene TRBJ2-1; D gene ambiguous. CDR3 length equals 16 residues. Germline V gene lookup returns CDR1 SGHRS and CDR2 YFSETQ. In DNA, the CDR3 is TGCGTCAGCAGCTTGGCCCCGGACCGGACCTACAATGAGCAGTTCTTC. Protein: CVSSLAPDRTYNEQFF.

This clonotype was counted many times. The chain has TRBV18 and TRBJ2-2, with D possibly TRBD2 on 6 matching bases. The germline CDR1 and CDR2 sequences are KGHSH and LQKENI. This CDR3 spans 12 amino acids. V lost 6 bases, J lost 6 bases, and 8 bases lay in between. The CDR3 loop reads CASSRGAGELFF. The CDR3 DNA follows: TGTGCCAGCTCCCGCGGGGCCGGGGAGCTGTTTTTT.

This clonotype was seen at least ten times. This chain links TRBV7-3 with TRBJ2-7; D gene uncertain. Germline values: CDR1 SGHTA, CDR2 FQGTGA. V was cut by 7 bases and J by 0 bases, with 13 bases left in between. The CDR3 length is 14 residues. CDR3 region: CASTDTAGSYEQYF. In DNA, the CDR3 is TGTGCCAGCACCGACACGGCTGGCTCCTACGAGCAGTACTTC.

The table lists this clonotype with many counts. The chain employs TRBV12-3 or TRBV12-4 and TRBJ1-5, with 8 bases aligning to TRBD1. The CDR3 covers 14 residues. With 2 bases clipped from V and 6 bases from J, the junction kept 3 bases outside the gene matches. Written as DNA, the CDR3 is TGTGCCAGCAGTTTACAGGGGGCATTTCAGCCCCAGCATTTT. Its translation is CASSLQGAFQPQHF.

Concerning this clonotype: Being one base from a much bigger clone, this may be a read error. V gene TRBV28 combines with J gene TRBJ2-3; TRBD1 matches 7 bases. CDR1 is MDHEN, CDR2 SYDVKM, per germline. The J segment lost 3 bases and the V segment lost 8 bases, leaving 8 bases of the junction unmatched. The length of the CDR3 is 14 residues. The CDR3, as DNA: TGTGCCAGCGGCCCCGAACAGGGGACAGATACGCAGTATTTT. It specifies CASGPEQGTDTQYF. The full variable domain, completed using reference TRBV28 and TRBJ2-3, is DVKVTQSSRYLVKRTGEKVFLECVQDMDHENMFWYRQDPGLGLRLIYFSYDVKMKEKGDIPEGYSVSREKKERFSLILESASTNQTSMYLCASGPEQGTDTQYFGPGTRLTVL.

This clonotype was counted at least ten times. This chain joins TRBV15 and TRBJ2-7, with TRBD1 matching over 9 bases. Looked up from germline, CDR1 is LNHNV and CDR2 is YYDKDF (reference sequence). V lost 3 bases, J lost 4 bases, and 10 bases stayed unmatched. The CDR3 totals 16 residues. This CDR3 is CATSRELTGTGYEQYF. The CDR3 DNA follows: TGTGCCACCAGCAGGGAACTAACCGGGACAGGGTACGAGCAGTACTTC.

Comments on this clonotype: With only one base between it and a far larger clone, this is likely a read error. The chain links TRBV2 to TRBJ2-5; TRBD2 matches 12 bases. The trim removed 8 bases at V and 2 bases at J, leaving 6 bases unmatched. CDR1 is SNHLY, CDR2 FYNNEI, per germline. The CDR3 has 15 amino acids. In DNA, the CDR3 is TGTGCCAGCCGTCAACTAGCGGGAGGTCAAGAGACCCAGTACTTC. It yields the protein CASRQLAGGQETQYF.

The rearrangement uses TRBV18 and TRBJ1-4, with a possible D match to TRBD1 (6 bases). V lost 4 bases, J lost 5 bases, and 8 bases lay in between. Germline values: CDR1 KGHSH, CDR2 LQKENI. The CDR3 extends over 13 amino acids. This chain's CDR3 is CASSQGGNEKLFF. CDR3 in DNA: TGTGCCAGCTCACAAGGGGGGAATGAAAAACTGTTTTTT. Combining the CDR3 with reference TRBV18 and TRBJ1-4 gives the whole variable domain NAGVMQNPRHLVRRRGQEARLRCSPMKGHSHVYWYRQLPEEGLKFMVYLQKENIIDESGMPKERFSAEFPKEGPSILRIQQVVRGDSAAYFCASSQGGNEKLFFGSGTQLSVL.

This clonotype has a count of ten or more. V gene TRBV12-3 or TRBV12-4 combines with J gene TRBJ1-2, with 9 bases lining up with TRBD1. J gave up 7 bases and V 2 bases, and 5 bases lay outside the gene matches. The CDR3 contains 14 residues. CDR3 in amino acids: CASSLRGQGVGYTF. The DNA of the CDR3 is TGTGCCAGCAGTTTACGGGGACAGGGAGTTGGCTACACCTTC.

The chain employs TRBV18 and TRBJ2-1, with D tentatively TRBD1 (5 bases). Germline V gene data show CDR1 as KGHSH and CDR2 as LQKENI. The CDR3 is made up of 14 amino acids. V was clipped by 8 bases and J by 4 bases, with 15 bases between them. In DNA, the CDR3 is TGTGCCAGCACCCCCACAGGCTATTACAATGAGCAGTTCTTC. Amino acids: CASTPTGYYNEQFF.

This clonotype was seen many times. In nucleotides, the CDR3 is TGCGCCAGCAGCTGGGGGGGGCAGGCGAGCTCCTACGAGCAGTACTTC. Translated, it gives CASSWGGQASSYEQYF. The chain carries TRBV5-1 and TRBJ2-7; perhaps TRBD2 as D (7 bases). CDR3 length: 16 amino acids. Germline CDR1 SGHRS, CDR2 YFSETQ. V gave up 3 bases and J gave up 0 bases, with 16 bases separating them.

This clonotype was counted many times. The chain is built from TRBV28 and TRBJ1-1; D is undetermined. CDR3 length: 15 residues. Germline CDR1 and CDR2: MDHEN and SYDVKM. V lost 5 bases and J lost 0, with 13 bases in between. CDR3 loop: CASSPLRVLNTEAFF. The CDR3 DNA sequence: TGTGCCAGCAGTCCCCTTCGGGTTCTGAACACTGAAGCTTTCTTT.

V gene TRBV7-9 combines with J gene TRBJ1-5; 12 nucleotides align to TRBD1. V gave up 0 bases and J gave up 5 bases; unmatched junction bases: 8. This CDR3 comprises 18 residues. The germline CDR1 and CDR2 sequences are SEHNR and FQNEAQ (reference sequence). The CDR3: CASSLAGQGASKDQPQHF. For the CDR3, the DNA is TGTGCCAGCAGCTTAGCGGGACAGGGGGCTTCCAAGGATCAGCCCCAGCATTTT.

This clonotype came up a few times. This sequence joins TRBV20-1 and TRBJ2-2; 7 nucleotides match TRBD2. This CDR3 region has 13 residues. The V gene's germline CDR1 is DFQATT and CDR2 SNEGSKA (reference sequence). V dropped 2 bases and J dropped 5; count of bases not matched to a gene: 2. The DNA of the CDR3 is TGCAGTGCTAGACCCGGGGGGACCGGGGAGCTGTTTTTT. Translation gives CSARPGGTGELFF.

The chain carries TRBV7-9 and TRBJ1-1; D remains ambiguous. The CDR3 extends over 15 amino acids. Per the germline V gene, CDR1 is SEHNR and CDR2 is FQNEAQ (reference sequence). With 3 bases removed from V and 0 bases from J, the gap between germline ends came to 11 bases. CDR3 loop: CASSFRTGMNTEAFF. In DNA, the CDR3 is TGTGCCAGCAGCTTTCGGACGGGCATGAACACTGAAGCTTTCTTT.

This clonotype was seen many times. The V gene is TRBV5-4, the J gene TRBJ1-1; D is ambiguous. Looked up from germline, CDR1 is SGHNT and CDR2 is YYREEE (reference sequence). CDR3 length: 15 amino acids. V was shortened by 4 bases and J by 5 bases, with 18 bases between the two germline ends. CDR3 sequence (DNA): TGTGCCAGCAGCCCGGTCGGAGGCTCGGGAACTGAAGCTTTCTTT. Its translation: CASSPVGGSGTEAFF.

This clonotype was detected ten times or more. The J gene is TRBJ1-2, the V gene TRBV3-1, with 8 bases identical to TRBD1. There are 13 residues in the CDR3. The junction had 12 bases not matched to a gene; V was cut back by 10 bases and J by 8 bases. Germline lookup yields CDR1 LGHDT and CDR2 YNNKEL (reference sequence). This CDR3 reads CAIGTGGIGGYTF. The CDR3, as DNA: TGTGCCATCGGTACAGGGGGAATCGGGGGCTACACCTTC.

This clonotype was seen many times. CDR3 sequence: CASSVGTKGEQYF. The DNA for the CDR3 is TGTGCCAGCAGTGTCGGGACAAAGGGCGAGCAGTACTTC. The rearrangement uses TRBV6-2 or TRBV6-3 and TRBJ2-7, with D possibly being TRBD1 (6 bases). The CDR3 extends over 13 amino acids. The germline V and J ends were trimmed by 5 bases and 6 bases, with 14 bases remaining between them. Germline lookup yields CDR1 MNHEY and CDR2 SVGEGT.

This clonotype was detected many times. The V and J genes are TRBV20-1 and TRBJ1-5; the D gene is possibly TRBD1 (6 bases). The V end was cut by 4 bases, the J end by 1 base, with 14 bases between. The CDR3 runs 15 residues. The germline V gene has CDR1 DFQATT and CDR2 SNEGSKA (reference sequence). In DNA, the CDR3 is TGCAGTGCTAAACAGGGAGGGAGGAGCAATCAGCCCCAGCATTTT. Translated, it gives CSAKQGGRSNQPQHF.

This clonotype has ten or more counts. For the CDR3, the DNA is TGTGCCAGCAGTCCGGGACAGGGCGAAAATCAGCCCCAGCATTTT. This gives the protein CASSPGQGENQPQHF. The genes are TRBV2 and TRBJ1-5; 9 bases fit TRBD1. Looked up from germline, CDR1 is SNHLY and CDR2 is FYNNEI. The junction had 6 bases not matched to a gene; V was cut back by 5 bases and J by 4 bases. This CDR3 region has 15 residues.

This clonotype occurred a few times. The rearrangement joins TRBV12-3 or TRBV12-4 to TRBJ2-7; 7 bases align to TRBD1. Unmatched junction bases numbered 5, after V lost 6 bases and J lost 6 bases. There are 12 residues in the CDR3. The CDR3 nucleotides read TGTGCCAGCAGATCGGACAGGCCCGAGCAGTACTTC. Translated: CASRSDRPEQYF.

This rearrangement joins TRBV3-1 to TRBJ1-2; no reliable D call. The V end was cut by 1 base, the J end by 4 bases, with 13 bases between. Germline V gene lookup returns CDR1 LGHDT and CDR2 YNNKEL (reference sequence). CDR3 size: 15 residues. The chain's CDR3 is CASSQVPQTRYGYTF. The CDR3 coding sequence is TGTGCCAGCAGCCAAGTCCCCCAGACCCGCTATGGCTACACCTTC. Full variable domain (missing parts from reference TRBV3-1 and TRBJ1-2): DTAVSQTPKYLVTQMGNDKSIKCEQNLGHDTMYWYKQDSKKFLKIMFSYNNKELIINETVPNRFSPKSPDKAHLNLHINSLELGDSAVYFCASSQVPQTRYGYTFGSGTRLTVV.

Ten or more counts support this clonotype. This sequence joins TRBV24-1 and TRBJ2-1, with 13 bases lining up with TRBD2. The CDR3 has 16 amino acids. From germline, CDR1 is KGHDR and CDR2 SFDVKD. The ends lost 3 bases at V and 8 bases at J; junction bases unmatched: 6. The chain's CDR3 is CATSDPGTSGNDEQFF. CDR3 DNA: TGTGCCACCAGTGATCCCGGGACTAGCGGGAATGATGAGCAGTTCTTC.

This clonotype appeared many times. The chain couples TRBV11-2 to TRBJ2-5; 7 nucleotides align to TRBD1. The CDR3 totals 15 residues. CDR1 SGHAT and CDR2 FQNNGV come from the germline V gene. V shed 5 bases and J 3 bases; nucleotides not matched to a gene: 9. In DNA form, the CDR3 reads TGTGCCAGCAGCCGACACGGTGGACAGGAAGAGACCCAGTACTTC. Its translation: CASSRHGGQEETQYF.

This clonotype was found many times. The V and J genes are TRBV12-3 or TRBV12-4 and TRBJ1-1; D ambiguous. This CDR3 has 13 amino acids. V was clipped by 4 bases and J by 1 base, with 7 bases between them. This chain's CDR3 is CASSWGGNTEAFF. In DNA, the CDR3 is TGTGCCAGCAGTTGGGGAGGGAACACTGAAGCTTTCTTT.

This clonotype has a count of ten or more. A much larger clone is a single base away; this may be a read error. This CDR3 is CVSRIPGQGAVEQFF. CDR3 nucleotide sequence: TGTGTCAGCAGAATACCGGGACAGGGGGCTGTTGAGCAGTTCTTC. The chain recombines TRBV28 with TRBJ2-1; 12 bases map to TRBD1. Germline V gives CDR1 MDHEN, CDR2 SYDVKM. The CDR3 contains 15 residues.

As concerns this clonotype: This CDR3 fails to terminate in the conserved phenylalanine or tryptophan, so it likely reflects a read error. It is unclear where the CDR3 begins or ends on the DNA, so no DNA is shown, and the CDR3 is as TCRdb lists it. V is TRBV27 and J is TRBJ1-1. Germline V gene sequence: CDR1 MNHEY, CDR2 SMNVEV (reference sequence). The CDR3 spans 13 residues, counting both ends. CDR3 residues: CASSLGPGTEGFV.

Many counts were recorded for this clonotype. The V call is TRBV11-3, the J call TRBJ2-7; no clear D gene. CDR3 length: 13 residues. Germline V CDR1 and CDR2: SGHNT, YENEEA. Trimming removed 2 bases at V and 5 bases at J, with 10 bases between. In nucleotides, the CDR3 is TGTGCCAGCAGCTTAATGGCCGGGCACGAGCAGTACTTC. It codes for CASSLMAGHEQYF.